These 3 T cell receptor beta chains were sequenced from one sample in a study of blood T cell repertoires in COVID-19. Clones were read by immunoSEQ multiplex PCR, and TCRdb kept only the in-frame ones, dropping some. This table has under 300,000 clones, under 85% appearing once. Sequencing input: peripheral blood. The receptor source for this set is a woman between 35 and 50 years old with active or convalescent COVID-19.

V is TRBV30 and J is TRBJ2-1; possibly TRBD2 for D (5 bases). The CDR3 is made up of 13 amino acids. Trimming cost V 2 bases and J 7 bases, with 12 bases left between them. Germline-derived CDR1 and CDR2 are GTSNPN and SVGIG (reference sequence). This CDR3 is CAWSPGSVNEQFF. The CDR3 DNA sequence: TGTGCCTGGAGTCCGGGGTCGGTAAATGAGCAGTTCTTC. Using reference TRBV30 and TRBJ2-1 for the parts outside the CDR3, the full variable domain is SQTIHQWPATLVQPVGSPLSLECTVEGTSNPNLYWYRQAAGRGLQLLFYSVGIGQISSEVPQNLSASRPQDRQFILSSKKLLLSDSGFYLCAWSPGSVNEQFFGPGTRLTVL.

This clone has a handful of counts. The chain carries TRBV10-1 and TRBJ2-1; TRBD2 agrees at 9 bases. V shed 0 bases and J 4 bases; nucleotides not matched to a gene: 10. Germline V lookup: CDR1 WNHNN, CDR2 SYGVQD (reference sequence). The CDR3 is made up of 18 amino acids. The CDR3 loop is CASSESGAGGISYNEQFF. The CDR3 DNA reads TGCGCCAGCAGTGAGTCGGGAGCGGGGGGAATTTCTTACAATGAGCAGTTCTTC.

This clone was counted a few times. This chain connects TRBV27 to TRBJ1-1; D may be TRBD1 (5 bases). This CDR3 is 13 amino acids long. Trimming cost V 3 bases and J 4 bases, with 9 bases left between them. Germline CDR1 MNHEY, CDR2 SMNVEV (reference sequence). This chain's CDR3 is CASSLGGITEAFF. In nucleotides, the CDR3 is TGTGCCAGCAGTTTGGGGGGGATCACTGAAGCTTTCTTT.